Sequencing of this TCR beta chain was carried out in a study of cytomegalovirus exposure and HLA in healthy donors. Study-wide results and limits: It was found in a later analysis that first-cohort TCR clusters tended to co-occur in the 100 to 150 validation repertoires. Reports credit the classifier with highly specific, highly sensitive diagnosis of cytomegalovirus status.

Sequencing was performed with immunoSEQ multiplex PCR; in TCRdb, only in-frame clones are kept and a portion is missing. The sample includes 130,000 to 150,000 clones, 80% to 90% of them seen just once. To note about this clone: The target antigen is unknown.

The V and J ends lost 3 bases and 3 bases respectively, with 13 bases between them. CDR3 length equals 15 residues. Germline V gives CDR1 SGDLS, CDR2 YYNGEE. J is TRBJ2-1 and V is TRBV9, with TRBD2 as a possible D gene (6 bases). This TCR was sampled from a woman in her late teens or twenties in good health and CMV-seropositive. Sequenced input: PBMCs. DNA for the CDR3: TGTGCCAGCAGCGGGCCTTGGGGGGACTACAATGAGCAGTTCTTC. It is translated as CASSGPWGDYNEQFF.